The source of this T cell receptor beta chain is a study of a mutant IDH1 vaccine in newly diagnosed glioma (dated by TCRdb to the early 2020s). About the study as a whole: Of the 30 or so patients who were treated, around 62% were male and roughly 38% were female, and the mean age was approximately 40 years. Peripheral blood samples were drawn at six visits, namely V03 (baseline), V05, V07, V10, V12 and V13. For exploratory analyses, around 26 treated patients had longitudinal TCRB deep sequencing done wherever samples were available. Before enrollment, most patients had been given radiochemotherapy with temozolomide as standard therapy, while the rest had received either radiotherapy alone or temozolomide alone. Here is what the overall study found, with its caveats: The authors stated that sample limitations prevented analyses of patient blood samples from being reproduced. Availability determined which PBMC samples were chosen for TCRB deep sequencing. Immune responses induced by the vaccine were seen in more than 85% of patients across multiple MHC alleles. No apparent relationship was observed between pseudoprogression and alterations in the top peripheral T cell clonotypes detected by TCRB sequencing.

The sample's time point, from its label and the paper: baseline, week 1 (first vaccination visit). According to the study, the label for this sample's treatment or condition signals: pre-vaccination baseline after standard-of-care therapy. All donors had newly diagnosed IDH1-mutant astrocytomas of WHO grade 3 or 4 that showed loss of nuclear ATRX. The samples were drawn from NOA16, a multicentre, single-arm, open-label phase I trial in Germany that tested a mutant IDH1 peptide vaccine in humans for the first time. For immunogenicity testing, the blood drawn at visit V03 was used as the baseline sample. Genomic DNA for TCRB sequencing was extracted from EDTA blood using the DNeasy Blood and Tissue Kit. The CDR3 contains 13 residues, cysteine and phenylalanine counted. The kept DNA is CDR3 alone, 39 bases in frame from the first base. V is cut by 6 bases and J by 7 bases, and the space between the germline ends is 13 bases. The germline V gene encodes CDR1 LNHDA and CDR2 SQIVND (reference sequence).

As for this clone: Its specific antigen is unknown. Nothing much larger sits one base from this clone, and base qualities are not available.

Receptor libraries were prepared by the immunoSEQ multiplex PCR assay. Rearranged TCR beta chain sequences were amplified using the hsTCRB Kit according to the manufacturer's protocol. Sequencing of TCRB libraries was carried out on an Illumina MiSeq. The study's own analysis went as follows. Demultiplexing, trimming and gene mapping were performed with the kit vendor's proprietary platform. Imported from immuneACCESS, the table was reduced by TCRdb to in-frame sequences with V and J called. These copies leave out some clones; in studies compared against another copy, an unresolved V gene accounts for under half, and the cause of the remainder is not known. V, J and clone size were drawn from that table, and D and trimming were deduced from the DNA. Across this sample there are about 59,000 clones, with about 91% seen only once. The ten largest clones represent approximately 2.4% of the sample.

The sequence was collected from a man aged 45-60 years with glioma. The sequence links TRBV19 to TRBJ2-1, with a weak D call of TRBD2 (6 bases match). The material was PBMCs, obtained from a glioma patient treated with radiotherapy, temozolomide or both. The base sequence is TGTGCCAGTAGAGTAACGGGAGAGAATGAGCAGTTCTTC. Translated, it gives CASRVTGENEQFF.